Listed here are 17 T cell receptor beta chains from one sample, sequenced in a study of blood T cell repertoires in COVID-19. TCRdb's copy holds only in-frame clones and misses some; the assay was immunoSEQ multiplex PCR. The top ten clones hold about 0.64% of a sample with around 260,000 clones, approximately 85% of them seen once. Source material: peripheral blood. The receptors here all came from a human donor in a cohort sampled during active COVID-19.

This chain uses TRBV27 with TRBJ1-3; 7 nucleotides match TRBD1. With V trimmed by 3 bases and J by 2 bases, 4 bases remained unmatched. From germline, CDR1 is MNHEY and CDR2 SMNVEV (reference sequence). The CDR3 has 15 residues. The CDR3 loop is CASSLAGGTGNTIYF. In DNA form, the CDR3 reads TGTGCCAGCAGTTTGGCAGGGGGTACTGGAAACACCATATATTTT.

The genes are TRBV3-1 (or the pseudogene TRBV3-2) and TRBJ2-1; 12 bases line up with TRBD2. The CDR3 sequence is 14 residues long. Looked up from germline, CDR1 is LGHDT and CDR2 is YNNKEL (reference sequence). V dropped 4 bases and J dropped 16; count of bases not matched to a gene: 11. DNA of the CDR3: TGTGCCAGCAGCCCCCGGACTAGCGGGGACAGGCTATTCTTC. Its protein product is CASSPRTSGDRLFF.

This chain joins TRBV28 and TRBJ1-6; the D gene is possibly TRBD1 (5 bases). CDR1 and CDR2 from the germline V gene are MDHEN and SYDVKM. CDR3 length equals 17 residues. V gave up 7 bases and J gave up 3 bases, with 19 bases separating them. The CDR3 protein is CASTDGAPGDYNSPLHF. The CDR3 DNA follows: TGTGCCAGCACCGATGGGGCGCCGGGAGACTATAATTCACCCCTCCACTTT.

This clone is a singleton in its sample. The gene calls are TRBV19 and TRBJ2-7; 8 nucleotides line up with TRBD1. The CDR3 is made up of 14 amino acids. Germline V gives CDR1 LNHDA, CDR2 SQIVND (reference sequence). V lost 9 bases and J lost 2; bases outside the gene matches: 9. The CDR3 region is CASQPRQGPYEQYF. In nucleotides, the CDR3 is TGTGCCAGCCAGCCCAGACAGGGGCCCTACGAGCAGTACTTC.

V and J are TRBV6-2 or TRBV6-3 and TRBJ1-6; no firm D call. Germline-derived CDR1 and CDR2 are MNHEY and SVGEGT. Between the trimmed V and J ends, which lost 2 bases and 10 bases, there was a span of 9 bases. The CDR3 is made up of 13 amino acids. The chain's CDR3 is CASSYPLQSPLHF. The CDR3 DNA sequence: TGTGCCAGCAGTTACCCGCTGCAGTCACCCCTCCACTTT.

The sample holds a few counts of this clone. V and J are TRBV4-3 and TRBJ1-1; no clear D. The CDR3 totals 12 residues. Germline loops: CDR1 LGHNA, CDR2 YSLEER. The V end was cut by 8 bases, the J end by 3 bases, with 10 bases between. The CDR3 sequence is CASSGYDTEAFF. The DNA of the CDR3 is TGCGCCAGCTCCGGGTATGACACTGAAGCTTTCTTT.

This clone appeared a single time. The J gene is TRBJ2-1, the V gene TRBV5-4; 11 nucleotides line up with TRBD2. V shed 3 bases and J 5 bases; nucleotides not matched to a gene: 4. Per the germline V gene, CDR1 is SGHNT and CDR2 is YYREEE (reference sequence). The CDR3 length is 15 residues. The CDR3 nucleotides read TGTGCCAGCAGCTCGGGACTAGCGGAGCACAATGAGCAGTTCTTC. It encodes CASSSGLAEHNEQFF.

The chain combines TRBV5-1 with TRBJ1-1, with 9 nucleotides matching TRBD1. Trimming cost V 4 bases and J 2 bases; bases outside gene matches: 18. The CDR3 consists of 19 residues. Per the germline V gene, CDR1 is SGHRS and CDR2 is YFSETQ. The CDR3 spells CASSLFRWGTGFGNTEAFF. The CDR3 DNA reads TGCGCCAGCAGCCTCTTCAGGTGGGGGACAGGGTTTGGAAACACTGAAGCTTTCTTT.

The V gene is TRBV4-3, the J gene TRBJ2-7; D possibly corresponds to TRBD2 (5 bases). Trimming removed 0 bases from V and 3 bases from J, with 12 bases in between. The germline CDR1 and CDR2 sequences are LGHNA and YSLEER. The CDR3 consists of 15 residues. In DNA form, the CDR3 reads TGCGCCAGCAGCCAAGATCACCGGGGAATCTACGAGCAGTACTTC. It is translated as CASSQDHRGIYEQYF.

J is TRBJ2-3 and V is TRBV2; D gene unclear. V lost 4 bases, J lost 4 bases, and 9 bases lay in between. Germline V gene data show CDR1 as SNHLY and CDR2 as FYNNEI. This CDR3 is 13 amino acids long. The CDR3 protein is CASSVVGPDTQYF. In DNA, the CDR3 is TGTGCCAGCAGTGTTGTGGGCCCAGATACGCAGTATTTT.

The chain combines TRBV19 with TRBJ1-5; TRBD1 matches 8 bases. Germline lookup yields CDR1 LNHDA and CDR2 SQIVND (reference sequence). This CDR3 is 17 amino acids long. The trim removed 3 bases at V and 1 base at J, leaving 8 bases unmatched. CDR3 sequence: CASSISGRQGSNQPQHF. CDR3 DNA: TGTGCCAGTAGTATTTCAGGGAGACAGGGGAGCAATCAGCCCCAGCATTTT.

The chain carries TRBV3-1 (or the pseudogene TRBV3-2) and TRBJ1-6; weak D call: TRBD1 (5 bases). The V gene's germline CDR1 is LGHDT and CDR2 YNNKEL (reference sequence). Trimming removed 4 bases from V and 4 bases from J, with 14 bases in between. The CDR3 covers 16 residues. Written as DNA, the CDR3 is TGTGCCAGCAGCCGGGAGGGTCGGGGGTATAATTCACCCCTCCACTTT. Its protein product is CASSREGRGYNSPLHF.

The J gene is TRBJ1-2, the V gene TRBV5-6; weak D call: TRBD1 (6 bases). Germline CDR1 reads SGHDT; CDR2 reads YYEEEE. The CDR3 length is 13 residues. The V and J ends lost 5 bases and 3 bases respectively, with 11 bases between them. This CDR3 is CASRPTGDYGYTF. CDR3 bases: TGTGCCAGCAGGCCGACAGGAGACTATGGCTACACCTTC.

Written as DNA, the CDR3 is TGTGCCAGCACCCGTCAGGCGTCTGGGGCCAACGTCCTGACTTTC. This gives the protein CASTRQASGANVLTF. V usage is TRBV7-2 and J usage is TRBJ2-6; D is unclear. Germline V gives CDR1 SGHTA, CDR2 FQGNSA. The CDR3 consists of 15 residues. Deletions cut 7 bases from V and 1 base from J, with 11 bases between.

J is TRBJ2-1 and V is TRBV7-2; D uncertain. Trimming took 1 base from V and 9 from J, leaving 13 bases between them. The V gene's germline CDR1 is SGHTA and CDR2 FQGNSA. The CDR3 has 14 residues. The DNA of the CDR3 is TGTGCCAGCAGCTTAGGGCAGGTGTTTGGTGAGCAGTTCTTC. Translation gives CASSLGQVFGEQFF.

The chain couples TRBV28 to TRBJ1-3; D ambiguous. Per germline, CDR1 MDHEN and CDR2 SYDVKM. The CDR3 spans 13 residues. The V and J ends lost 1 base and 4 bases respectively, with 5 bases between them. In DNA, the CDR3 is TGTGCCAGCAGTTTATATCAGGGAAACACCATATATTTT. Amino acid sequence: CASSLYQGNTIYF. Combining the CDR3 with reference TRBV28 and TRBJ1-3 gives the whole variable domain DVKVTQSSRYLVKRTGEKVFLECVQDMDHENMFWYRQDPGLGLRLIYFSYDVKMKEKGDIPEGYSVSREKKERFSLILESASTNQTSMYLCASSLYQGNTIYFGEGSWLTVV.

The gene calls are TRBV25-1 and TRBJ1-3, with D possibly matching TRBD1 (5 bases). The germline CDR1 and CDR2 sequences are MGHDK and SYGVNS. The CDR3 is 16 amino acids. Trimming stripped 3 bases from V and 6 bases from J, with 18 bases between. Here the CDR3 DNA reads TGTGCCAGCAGTGACTCCTGGGAAGGGGCGGTAAACACCATATATTTT. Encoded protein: CASSDSWEGAVNTIYF.